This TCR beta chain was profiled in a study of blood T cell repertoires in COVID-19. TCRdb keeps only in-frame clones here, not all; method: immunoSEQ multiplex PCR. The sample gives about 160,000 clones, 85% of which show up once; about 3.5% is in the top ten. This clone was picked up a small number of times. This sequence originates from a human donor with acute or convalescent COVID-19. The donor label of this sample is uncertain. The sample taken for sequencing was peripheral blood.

The CDR3 region has the DNA TGTGCCAGCAGCTTACAAGGGACAGGGATCTACAATGAGCAGTTCTTC. It yields the protein CASSLQGTGIYNEQFF. The gene calls are TRBV7-3 and TRBJ2-1; the match to TRBD1 covers 9 bases. The CDR3 is made up of 16 amino acids. Unmatched junction bases numbered 5, after V lost 2 bases and J lost 3 bases. Germline V lookup: CDR1 SGHTA, CDR2 FQGTGA.